The rows below give T cell receptor beta chains drawn from one sample of a study of blood T cell repertoires in COVID-19. Sequencing used immunoSEQ multiplex PCR; TCRdb keeps in-frame clones, though not all of them. The profile shows a few hundred thousand clones, roughly 89% of them singletons. Sequenced sample: peripheral blood. Every receptor here comes from a woman aged 40 to 50 who had recovered from COVID-19. CDR3s include the opening cysteine and the closing phenylalanine or tryptophan. The order of the fields is D gene, J gene, clone size, V gene, CDR3 DNA, CDR3 protein. D genes are given only for firm matches. Where a row states a size, it is once, few, many or the class of an expanded clone; other rows omit it.

D gene: TRBD1; J gene: TRBJ1-4; clone size: NA; V gene: TRBV19; CDR3 DNA: TGTGCCAGTAGTACAGGGGGCACCAATGAAAAACTGTTTTTT; CDR3 protein: CASSTGGTNEKLFF
D gene: NA; J gene: TRBJ2-1; clone size: once; V gene: TRBV27; CDR3 DNA: TGTGCCAGCAGTTTATCCCTCAGCGGGTCCTCCTACAATGAGCAGTTCTTC; CDR3 protein: CASSLSLSGSSYNEQFF
D gene: NA; J gene: TRBJ2-7; clone size: NA; V gene: TRBV11-1; CDR3 DNA: TGTGCCAGCAGCTTCGGTGGCGGCGAAACCTACGAGCAGTACTTC; CDR3 protein: CASSFGGGETYEQYF
D gene: TRBD1; J gene: TRBJ1-4; clone size: NA; V gene: TRBV27; CDR3 DNA: TGTGCCAGCAGTCAGGGACAGAGCAATGAAAAACTGTTTTTT; CDR3 protein: CASSQGQSNEKLFF
D gene: NA; J gene: TRBJ2-1; clone size: NA; V gene: TRBV19; CDR3 DNA: TGTGCCAGTAGTCCCCAGCCCGGCGGCTACTCCTACAATGAGCAGTTCTTC; CDR3 protein: CASSPQPGGYSYNEQFF
D gene: NA; J gene: TRBJ2-7; clone size: NA; V gene: TRBV4-2; CDR3 DNA: TGTGCCAGCAGCCAAGACACAGTTTCCTACGAGCAGTACTTC; CDR3 protein: CASSQDTVSYEQYF
D gene: NA; J gene: TRBJ2-5; clone size: NA; V gene: TRBV3-1/TRBV3-2; CDR3 DNA: TGTGCCAGCAGCCTTCCAGGACAAGAGACCCAGTACTTC; CDR3 protein: CASSLPGQETQYF
D gene: NA; J gene: TRBJ2-7; clone size: NA; V gene: TRBV28; CDR3 DNA: TGTGCCAGCCATGAGGAAGGCAGGGGCGTCTACGAGCAGTACTTC; CDR3 protein: CASHEEGRGVYEQYF
D gene: TRBD2; J gene: TRBJ2-3; clone size: NA; V gene: TRBV6-5; CDR3 DNA: TGTGCCAGCAGGACGCTAGCGGGAAGCACAGATACGCAGTATTTT; CDR3 protein: CASRTLAGSTDTQYF
D gene: NA; J gene: TRBJ1-2; clone size: NA; V gene: TRBV3-1/TRBV3-2; CDR3 DNA: TGTGCCAGCAGCCGAGTCCAAGGGGGAGGGAAGGCAGTCGGCTATGGCTACACCTTC; CDR3 protein: CASSRVQGGGKAVGYGYTF
D gene: NA; J gene: TRBJ2-2; clone size: NA; V gene: TRBV10-2; CDR3 DNA: TGCGCCAGCGAAGGACAGCCCTTCGATAACACCGGGGAGCTGTTTTTT; CDR3 protein: CASEGQPFDNTGELFF
D gene: TRBD1; J gene: TRBJ2-1; clone size: NA; V gene: TRBV5-4; CDR3 DNA: TGTGCCAGCAGCTTGTCGGGACAGGGGGGCTCCTACAATGAGCAGTTCTTC; CDR3 protein: CASSLSGQGGSYNEQFF
D gene: TRBD2; J gene: TRBJ2-1; clone size: NA; V gene: TRBV3-1/TRBV3-2; CDR3 DNA: TGTGCCAGCAGCCGGGTCGGACTAGCGGGAGCGGGTGAGCAGTTCTTC; CDR3 protein: CASSRVGLAGAGEQFF
D gene: NA; J gene: TRBJ2-5; clone size: NA; V gene: TRBV24-1; CDR3 DNA: TGTGCCACCAGTGATTTGGGGCAGGCGGGGGAGACCCAGTACTTC; CDR3 protein: CATSDLGQAGETQYF
D gene: NA; J gene: TRBJ1-5; clone size: NA; V gene: TRBV6-1; CDR3 DNA: TGTGCCAGCAGTGAAGTGAAAGGGGGCAATCAGCCCCAGCATTTT; CDR3 protein: CASSEVKGGNQPQHF
D gene: NA; J gene: TRBJ2-1; clone size: NA; V gene: TRBV3-1/TRBV3-2; CDR3 DNA: TGTGCCAGCAGCCAAGATTTGGCGGGTCGGTACAATGAGCAGTTCTTC; CDR3 protein: CASSQDLAGRYNEQFF
D gene: NA; J gene: TRBJ1-6; clone size: NA; V gene: TRBV4-1; CDR3 DNA: TGCGCCAGCAGCCACGTACTCGATTATAATTCACCCCTCCACTTT; CDR3 protein: CASSHVLDYNSPLHF
D gene: NA; J gene: TRBJ1-2; clone size: NA; V gene: TRBV29-1; CDR3 DNA: TGCAGCGTTGAAGATTTCGGGTCCGATGGCTACACCTTC; CDR3 protein: CSVEDFGSDGYTF
D gene: NA; J gene: TRBJ1-3; clone size: NA; V gene: TRBV19; CDR3 DNA: TGTGCCAGTAGTATGACACTAGCTGGAAACACCATATATTTT; CDR3 protein: CASSMTLAGNTIYF
D gene: TRBD2; J gene: TRBJ2-7; clone size: NA; V gene: TRBV5-1; CDR3 DNA: TGCGCCAGCAGCAAACTAGCGGGAGTCTCCTACGAGCAGTACTTC; CDR3 protein: CASSKLAGVSYEQYF
D gene: TRBD1; J gene: TRBJ1-4; clone size: NA; V gene: TRBV27; CDR3 DNA: TGTGCCAGCAGCTGGGGGACAGGGGGTGAAAAACTGTTTTTT; CDR3 protein: CASSWGTGGEKLFF
D gene: NA; J gene: TRBJ1-2; clone size: NA; V gene: TRBV9; CDR3 DNA: TGTGCCAGCAGCTACCCCGGGACAAACTATGGCTACACCTTC; CDR3 protein: CASSYPGTNYGYTF
D gene: TRBD1; J gene: TRBJ1-5; clone size: NA; V gene: TRBV2; CDR3 DNA: TGTGCCAGCAGTGAAGAGGGGACAGGGGTGAGCAATCAGCCCCAGCATTTT; CDR3 protein: CASSEEGTGVSNQPQHF
D gene: TRBD1; J gene: TRBJ2-5; clone size: NA; V gene: TRBV11-3; CDR3 DNA: TGTGCCAGCAGCTCCGGACAGGGTCGAGAGACCCAGTACTTC; CDR3 protein: CASSSGQGRETQYF
D gene: TRBD1; J gene: TRBJ1-2; clone size: NA; V gene: TRBV5-1; CDR3 DNA: TGCGCCAGCAGCTTCGGGACAGTAGACTATGGCTACACCTTC; CDR3 protein: CASSFGTVDYGYTF
D gene: NA; J gene: TRBJ1-3; clone size: NA; V gene: TRBV5-6; CDR3 DNA: TGTGCCAGCAGCTTGAACACAGCAGGAAACACCATATATTTT; CDR3 protein: CASSLNTAGNTIYF
D gene: NA; J gene: TRBJ2-2; clone size: NA; V gene: TRBV30; CDR3 DNA: TGTGCCTGGAACGCGGGATTGGACACCGGGGAGCTGTTTTTT; CDR3 protein: CAWNAGLDTGELFF
D gene: TRBD1; J gene: TRBJ1-4; clone size: NA; V gene: TRBV6-6; CDR3 DNA: TGTGCCAGCAGTAGCGCCGGGACAGGGGTTGAAAAACTGTTTTTT; CDR3 protein: CASSSAGTGVEKLFF
D gene: NA; J gene: TRBJ2-1; clone size: NA; V gene: TRBV4-1; CDR3 DNA: TGCGCCAGCAGCCAACCTAGGATAGTCCGATCCTACAATGAGCAGTTCTTC; CDR3 protein: CASSQPRIVRSYNEQFF
D gene: TRBD2; J gene: TRBJ2-1; clone size: NA; V gene: TRBV25-1; CDR3 DNA: TGTGCCAGCAGAAAAACCCAGGCTAGCGGGAGCAATGAGCAGTTCTTC; CDR3 protein: CASRKTQASGSNEQFF
D gene: TRBD1; J gene: TRBJ1-5; clone size: NA; V gene: TRBV15; CDR3 DNA: TGTGCCACCAGCAGAGGAGGGCTACAGGGGGCCAGGCAGCCCCAGCATTTT; CDR3 protein: CATSRGGLQGARQPQHF
D gene: NA; J gene: TRBJ1-1; clone size: many; V gene: TRBV27; CDR3 DNA: TGTGCCAGCAGTTTACGGCAGGGTCCCCCCTTGAACACTGAAGCTTTCTTT; CDR3 protein: CASSLRQGPPLNTEAFF
D gene: NA; J gene: TRBJ1-5; clone size: NA; V gene: TRBV5-4; CDR3 DNA: TGTGCCAGCAGCTGGGGGCCGGCGGCTCAGCCCCAGCATTTT; CDR3 protein: CASSWGPAAQPQHF
D gene: NA; J gene: TRBJ1-1; clone size: NA; V gene: TRBV5-1; CDR3 DNA: TGCGCCAGCTCCAGGGCGCCAAATTTGAACACTGAAGCTTTCTTT; CDR3 protein: CASSRAPNLNTEAFF
D gene: TRBD1; J gene: TRBJ2-2; clone size: NA; V gene: TRBV7-3; CDR3 DNA: TGTGCCAGCAGCCCTCACGGACAGGGGGCAGGCGGGGAGCTGTTTTTT; CDR3 protein: CASSPHGQGAGGELFF
D gene: NA; J gene: TRBJ2-1; clone size: NA; V gene: TRBV19; CDR3 DNA: TGTGCCAGTACCGTACCGGGACAAAACAATGAGCAGTTCTTC; CDR3 protein: CASTVPGQNNEQFF
D gene: TRBD1; J gene: TRBJ2-7; clone size: few; V gene: TRBV28; CDR3 DNA: TGTGCCAGCAGTTTTCAGGGGGCGGGTCGCTACGAGCAGTACTTC; CDR3 protein: CASSFQGAGRYEQYF
D gene: TRBD2; J gene: TRBJ2-4; clone size: NA; V gene: TRBV27; CDR3 DNA: TGTGCCAGCAGGGACCTAGCGGGGAGAGTGGACATTCAGTACTTC; CDR3 protein: CASRDLAGRVDIQYF
D gene: NA; J gene: TRBJ2-5; clone size: NA; V gene: TRBV11-2; CDR3 DNA: TGTGCCAGCACGGTCAATTGGTGGGAGACCCAGTACTTC; CDR3 protein: CASTVNWWETQYF